Below, 9 T cell receptor beta chains from the same sample are listed, as sequenced in a study of T cell responses to AZD1222 COVID-19 vaccine. Sequencing used immunoSEQ multiplex PCR; TCRdb keeps in-frame clones, though not all of them. The sample records over 75,000 clones, 75% to 90% being singletons. The sample was peripheral blood, taken on day 0 of AZD1222 vaccination. Receptors originate from an adult in good health.

The rearrangement joins TRBV21-1 to TRBJ1-1. TRBV21-1 counts as a pseudogene. The CDR3 contains 15 residues. The CDR3 spells CASSKDARKGPEAFF. Written as DNA, the CDR3 is TGTGCCAGCAGCAAAGACGCGAGGAAGGGACCTGAAGCTTTCTTT.

In its sample, this clone was seen a few times. The chain employs TRBV7-2 and TRBJ1-1; D gene uncertain. V shed 5 bases and J shed 4 bases, with 14 bases lying between them. The CDR3 sequence is 14 residues long. Germline V gene lookup returns CDR1 SGHTA and CDR2 FQGNSA. CDR3 in amino acids: CASSLIVPPTEAFF. The CDR3 nucleotides read TGTGCCAGCAGCCTGATCGTCCCCCCCACTGAAGCTTTCTTT.

The CDR3 bases are TGTGCCAGCAGCCCACCCTCCTACGAGCAGTACTTC. Translating gives CASSPPSYEQYF. The chain couples TRBV7-2 to TRBJ2-7; D not resolved. CDR3 length: 12 amino acids. Per the germline V gene, CDR1 is SGHTA and CDR2 is FQGNSA. Trimming pared 5 bases from V and 0 bases from J, leaving 5 bases between.

The count of this clone is one. V usage is TRBV30 and J usage is TRBJ2-1; D gene ambiguous. The CDR3 runs to 13 residues. Trimming left V 8 bases short and J 4 bases short, with 15 bases between. The germline gives CDR1 GTSNPN, CDR2 SVGIG (reference sequence). The CDR3 spells CAIRLGEYNEQFF. CDR3 coding DNA: TGTGCCATCCGTCTCGGAGAATACAATGAGCAGTTCTTC. Full variable domain (outside the CDR3, taken from reference TRBV30 and TRBJ2-1): SQTIHQWPATLVQPVGSPLSLECTVEGTSNPNLYWYRQAAGRGLQLLFYSVGIGQISSEVPQNLSASRPQDRQFILSSKKLLLSDSGFYLCAIRLGEYNEQFFGPGTRLTVL.

This sequence joins TRBV5-1 and TRBJ1-5, with TRBD1 identical over 7 bases. In germline, CDR1 is SGHRS, CDR2 YFSETQ. This CDR3 region has 15 residues. V shed 1 base, J shed 2 bases, and the junction held 3 bases outside the gene matches. CDR3 amino acids: CASSLLGQGNQPQHF. The CDR3 region has the DNA TGCGCCAGCAGCTTGCTCGGACAGGGCAATCAGCCCCAGCATTTT.

The gene calls are TRBV6-5 and TRBJ1-6; a weak D match, TRBD1 (5 bases). Trimming took 2 bases from V and 7 from J, leaving 6 bases between them. This CDR3 spans 13 amino acids. Germline CDR1 reads MNHEY; CDR2 reads SVGAGI. CDR3 bases: TGTGCCAGCAGTTACGACAGCAATTCACCCCTCCACTTT. It codes for CASSYDSNSPLHF.

The CDR3 nucleotides are TGTGCCATCAGTGAGGAGTACGGGGCCTCCTACGAGCAGTACTTC. Translation gives CAISEEYGASYEQYF. The rearrangement links TRBV10-3 to TRBJ2-7; D tentatively reads TRBD1 or TRBD2 (5 bases each). The V gene lost 2 bases and the J gene lost 0 bases, with 11 bases spanning the gap. CDR1 is ENHRY and CDR2 is SYGVKD in the germline V gene. CDR3 length equals 15 residues.

V gene TRBV5-1 combines with J gene TRBJ2-1; D gene ambiguous. The CDR3 totals 14 residues. In germline, CDR1 is SGHRS, CDR2 YFSETQ. Trimming stripped 0 bases from V and 2 bases from J, with 6 bases between. CDR3 sequence (DNA): TGCGCCAGCAGCTTGGTCGACGCCTACAATGAGCAGTTCTTC. Its protein is CASSLVDAYNEQFF.

The V call is TRBV3-1 (or the pseudogene TRBV3-2), the J call TRBJ1-5; 11 nucleotides line up with TRBD1. Germline trimming cut 0 bases from V and 1 base from J; bases unmatched to any gene: 14. The CDR3 spans 21 residues. Germline CDR1 is LGHDT and CDR2 is YNNKEL (reference sequence). The CDR3 nucleotides are TGTGCCAGCAGCCAAGATCTTCATGCGGACAGGGGGCGCGTCAGCAATCAGCCCCAGCATTTT. Protein: CASSQDLHADRGRVSNQPQHF.